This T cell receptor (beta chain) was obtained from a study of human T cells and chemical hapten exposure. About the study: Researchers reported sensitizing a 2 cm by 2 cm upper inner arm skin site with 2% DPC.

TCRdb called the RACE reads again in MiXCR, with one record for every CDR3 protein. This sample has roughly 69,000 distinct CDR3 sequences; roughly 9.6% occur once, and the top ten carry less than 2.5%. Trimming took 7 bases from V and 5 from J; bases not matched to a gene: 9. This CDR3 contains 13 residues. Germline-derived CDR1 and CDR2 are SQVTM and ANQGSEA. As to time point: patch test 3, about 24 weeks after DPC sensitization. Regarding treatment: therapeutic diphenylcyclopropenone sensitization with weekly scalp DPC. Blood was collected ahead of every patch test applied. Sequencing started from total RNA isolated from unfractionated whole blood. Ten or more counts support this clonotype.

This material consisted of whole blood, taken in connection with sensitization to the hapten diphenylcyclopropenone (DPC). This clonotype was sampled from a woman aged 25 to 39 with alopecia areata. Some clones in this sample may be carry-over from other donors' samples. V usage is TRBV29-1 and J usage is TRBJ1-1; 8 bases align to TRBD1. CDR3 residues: CSGADRAETEAFF. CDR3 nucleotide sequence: TGCAGCGGGGCGGACAGGGCTGAAACTGAAGCTTTCTTT.